What follows is one T cell receptor beta chain and its context. This clonotype was counted ten times or more. Its antigen has not been determined. Base qualities were left out, and no much larger clone turns up one base away. Per the germline V gene, MNHNS is the CDR1 and SASEGT is the CDR2. V is shortened by 4 bases, J by 3 bases, and the region joining them spans 10 bases. CDR3 length: 14 amino acids, cysteine to phenylalanine. The DNA shown is the 42-base CDR3, in frame from base 1. These data originate in a study of regulatory T cells in long-lasting Graves disease (TCRdb year 2021). Notes on the research overall: Persistent Graves' disease was defined as persistently positive TSH receptor autoantibodies together with antithyroid drug treatment for over 5 years. This study used TCR sequencing and RNA sequencing of peripheral blood to compare persistent Graves' disease patients against newly diagnosed Graves' disease patients. The study was conducted in China and was registered as a clinical trial. A total of around 33 samples were covered by TCR sequencing, comprising around 13 persistent and about 20 newly diagnosed Graves' disease patients. In the clinical cohort, patients with persistent Graves' disease had used antithyroid drugs for an average of about 10.3 years. What the research found in general, with its limitations: Persistent disease showed preferential use of TRBV28, TRBJ1-2 and TRBJ2-5, whereas newly diagnosed disease favored TRBV20-1 and TRBJ2-1. Persistent patients shared more public clonotypes among themselves (approximately 2,500) than newly diagnosed patients did (more than 850). Because the primary lesion, thyroid tissue, could not be accessed, the study looked at peripheral blood alone. Lower TCR Shannon entropy and fewer highly expanded clones were observed in persistent Graves' disease patients than in newly diagnosed patients, which suggested clonal expansion. Only the TCR beta chain was sequenced and analyzed. The small sample size was acknowledged by the authors as a limitation that may reduce accuracy.

Taken with the paper, the label for time point translates to: persistent/refractory GD, antithyroid drugs over 5 years with positive TRAb. For both TCR sequencing and RNA sequencing, RNA was extracted from PBMCs using TRIzol. Graves' disease was diagnosed according to American Thyroid Association guidelines. Patients were recruited from an endocrinology department in Xi'an, China. Each patient gave 8.5 to 9.5 milliliters of peripheral blood, collected in an EDTA anticoagulant tube. Ficoll Paque Plus density gradient separation was used to isolate PBMCs, and no further T cell sorting was performed. An Agilent 2100 Bioanalyzer and agarose gel were used to assess RNA quality, and a NanoDrop 2000 was used to measure RNA concentration. Library preparation used multiplex PCR. TCRdb shows the sequencer as Illumina HiSeq 4000. To build TCR beta libraries, CDR3 regions were amplified by Arm-PCR using iRepertoire HTBI primers. PCR products were gel purified before sequencing. In the original analysis: Gene usage analysis of CDR3 amino acid clonotypes used the approximately 62 TRBV and 14 to 15 TRBJ segments found across samples. COPE and FqMerger were used to merge the filtered high-quality paired reads into contigs. Contigs were aligned with BLAST to IMGT TRBV, TRBD and TRBJ reference genes, and CDR3 was defined per IMGT. Any clonotype with a frequency above 0.1% was classified as a highly expanded clone. Shannon entropy served as the measure of repertoire diversity, while the Gini coefficient captured V-J evenness. A clonotype was considered public if more than one individual shared it. TCRdb passed the public sequencing reads through fastp at Q25 and MiXCR, retaining productive beta sequences. CDR3 protein duplicates are merged, each entry listing the most common genes and DNA. The V and J calls shown here were made by TCRdb, not taken from the authors' results. This sample has around 300,000 distinct CDR3 sequences in its table, and around a fifth of those were observed once. Just over 55% of the sample is held by the ten biggest clonotypes.

The rearrangement joined TRBV6-1 to TRBJ1-5; confidence is insufficient to name the D gene. This TCR came from a female donor with Graves disease. The sequencing here drew on peripheral blood mononuclear cells (PBMCs), taken when the disease was refractory, from a patient treated with antithyroid drugs. Read as DNA, the sequence is TGTGCCAGCAGTGCCTACAGATACAATCAGCCCCAGCATTTT. This sequence encodes CASSAYRYNQPQHF.